One T cell receptor (beta chain) is described in this entry. The antigen is unknown. Authors' data handling: Junction-only sequences without quality scores were provided by ImmunoSEQ, so filtering was different. TCRdb's copy holds only in-frame clones and misses some; the assay was immunoSEQ multiplex PCR. From that table come the V and J calls and clone size; the DNA was used to work out D and trimming. The repertoire has about 2 million clones, over 85% of them found once; the top ten carry 0.9% to 1.3%. The data were taken from a study of shared clonotypes between healthy human individuals. Naivety among CD8 cells was defined by CD45RO negativity and positive CCR7 selection, thereby excluding terminally differentiated effector memory CD45RA+ cells. The CDR3 is 13 residues long. CDR1 MNHEY and CDR2 SVGAGI come from the germline V gene. V lost 7 bases to trimming and J lost 6 bases, with 13 bases between them.

Broader study findings: Relative to clonotypes present in all four donors, those not shared had lower generation probabilities.

The chain has TRBV6-5 and TRBJ2-1, with D perhaps TRBD2 (5 bases). This receptor was obtained from a young man in good health. The sequenced sample was naive CD8+ T cells sorted from blood. DNA of the CDR3: TGTGCCAGCACCACGCAGGAGGCCAATGAGCAGTTCTTC. Amino acid sequence: CASTTQEANEQFF.